The 16 T cell receptor beta chains given below trace back to one sample, sequenced in a study of CD8 T cells in ankylosing spondylitis (dated by TCRdb to about 2017). Library construction relied on 5' RACE. Sequencing relied on an Illumina HiSeq 2500. In TCRdb, the public reads were trimmed at Q25 with fastp and aligned with MiXCR, with productive beta chains retained. A single entry per CDR3 protein holds the most common genes and DNA from its merged rows. Counted in this sample were about 130,000 distinct CDR3 sequences; approximately 9.7% of them appeared once. 3% to 4% of the sample is in the top ten clones. Material for sequencing was blood, either unsorted or a sorted T cell fraction (not recorded which). These TCRs come from a male donor with ankylosing spondylitis or in good health (not recorded which).

This chain links TRBV14 with TRBJ2-5; D call uncertain. The CDR3 totals 13 residues. V lost 3 bases, J lost 4 bases, and 9 bases lay in between. CDR1 is SGHDN, CDR2 FVKESK, per germline. CDR3 DNA sequence: TGTGCCAGCAGCCAGAGCTTGGGAGAGACCCAGTACTTC. It yields the protein CASSQSLGETQYF.

This clonotype came up many times. The chain combines TRBV5-6 with TRBJ2-3; a weak D match, TRBD2 (6 bases). Per germline, CDR1 SGHDT and CDR2 YYEEEE. V lost 4 bases, J lost 2 bases, and 11 bases lay in between. The CDR3 is 14 amino acids. The CDR3, as DNA: TGTGCCAGCAGCCGACTAGGTCACACAGATACGCAGTATTTT. Its protein product is CASSRLGHTDTQYF.

The sample holds a few counts of this clonotype. The chain carries TRBV7-6 and TRBJ2-1, with 10 bases matching TRBD2. CDR3 size: 13 residues. Germline CDR1 is SGHVS and CDR2 is FNYEAQ. Trimming removed 5 bases from V and 10 bases from J; junction bases left unmatched: 5. The DNA for the CDR3 is TGTGCCAGCAGCCATGGACTAGCGGCAGAGCAGTTCTTC. It specifies CASSHGLAAEQFF. Using reference TRBV7-6 and TRBJ2-1 for the parts outside the CDR3, the full variable domain is GAGVSQSPRYKVTKRGQDVALRCDPISGHVSLYWYRQALGQGPEFLTYFNYEAQQDKSGLPNDRFSAERPEGSISTLTIQRTEQRDSAMYRCASSHGLAAEQFFGPGTRLTVL.

The V call is TRBV12-3 or TRBV12-4, the J call TRBJ2-1, with TRBD2 matching over 7 bases. V was clipped by 4 bases and J by 6 bases; unmatched bases: 9. This CDR3 is 15 amino acids long. CDR3 bases: TGTGCCAGCAGTTCGGGGGGTTTAGGAGTCAATGAGCAGTTCTTC. It encodes CASSSGGLGVNEQFF.

This clonotype was found a few times. V is TRBV20-1 and J is TRBJ2-1; 7 bases fit TRBD2. CDR1 DFQATT and CDR2 SNEGSKA come from the germline V gene (reference sequence). CDR3 length: 14 amino acids. V shed 4 bases and J 5 bases; nucleotides not matched to a gene: 8. The CDR3, as DNA: TGCAGTGCTACCCCTACCGGGACTAACAATGAGCAGTTCTTC. Translation gives CSATPTGTNNEQFF.

This sequence joins TRBV19 and TRBJ1-4, with 8 nucleotides matching TRBD1. CDR1 and CDR2 (germline): LNHDA, SQIVND (reference sequence). There are 14 residues in the CDR3. V lost 6 bases and J lost 14; bases outside the gene matches: 14. The CDR3 bases are TGTGCCAGTAGCCCTGACAGGGGATTTGGAAACCTGTTTTTT. Translation gives CASSPDRGFGNLFF.

This chain connects TRBV20-1 to TRBJ2-3; 7 bases line up with TRBD2. Germline values: CDR1 DFQATT, CDR2 SNEGSKA (reference sequence). Unmatched junction bases numbered 14, after V lost 4 bases and J lost 1 base. The CDR3 consists of 17 residues. CDR3 loop: CSAMLYLAGARTDTQYF. CDR3 nucleotides: TGCAGTGCTATGCTGTATCTGGCGGGAGCACGCACAGATACGCAGTATTTT.

There are a few counts of this clonotype. V usage is TRBV6-5 and J usage is TRBJ2-7; D may be TRBD2 (5 bases). V lost 0 bases to trimming and J lost 6 bases, with 9 bases between them. The CDR3 extends over 13 amino acids. Per the germline V gene, CDR1 is MNHEY and CDR2 is SVGAGI. This CDR3 is CASSYSTGSEQYF. CDR3 sequence (DNA): TGTGCCAGCAGTTACTCGACGGGGTCCGAGCAGTACTTC.

In its sample, this clonotype was seen many times. This chain uses TRBV29-1 with TRBJ2-7; D tentatively fits TRBD1 or TRBD2 (5 bases each). The CDR3 is 12 amino acids. Trimming shortened V by 4 bases and J by 7 bases, and 14 bases separated the two germline ends. Germline V CDR1 and CDR2: SQVTM, ANQGSEA. The CDR3 spells CSVAGDGKEQYF. DNA for the CDR3: TGCAGCGTTGCCGGGGACGGAAAGGAGCAGTACTTC.

This clonotype was detected a few times. The rearrangement links TRBV5-6 to TRBJ2-3; D is unclear. The CDR3 has 14 amino acids. V lost 1 base to trimming and J lost 1 base, with 7 bases between them. CDR1 and CDR2 from the germline V gene are SGHDT and YYEEEE. The CDR3 bases are TGTGCCAGCAGCTTGCGTCAGGGCACAGATACGCAGTATTTT. Translation: CASSLRQGTDTQYF.

This clonotype has a handful of counts. The V gene is TRBV4-3, the J gene TRBJ2-2; D perhaps matches TRBD2 (5 bases). Trimming took off 1 base at V and 4 bases at J, with 22 bases between the two ends. CDR1 and CDR2 (germline): LGHNA, YSLEER. CDR3 length equals 19 residues. The DNA of the CDR3 is TGCGCCAGCAGCCAAGGCCCCGGAGCGGCTCATATGGCCACCGGGGAGCTGTTTTTT. It encodes CASSQGPGAAHMATGELFF.

This clonotype was observed many times. The V call is TRBV18, the J call TRBJ1-5; a weak D match, TRBD1 (5 bases). V shed 3 bases and J shed 0 bases, with 9 bases lying between them. This CDR3 has 15 residues. Germline values: CDR1 KGHSH, CDR2 LQKENI. CDR3 amino acids: CASSPTGSSNQPQHF. CDR3 nucleotides: TGTGCCAGCTCACCTACAGGTTCTAGCAATCAGCCCCAGCATTTT.

This chain joins TRBV28 and TRBJ1-5, with D hard to call. This CDR3 has 14 amino acids. V lost 4 bases and J lost 2, with 9 bases in between. Germline CDR1 MDHEN, CDR2 SYDVKM. The CDR3 sequence is CASSYNMGNQPQHF. The CDR3 DNA is TGTGCCAGCAGTTACAACATGGGCAATCAGCCCCAGCATTTT.

A note on this clonotype: It may be a read error: a sequence one base away is much more abundant. The chain employs TRBV29-1 and TRBJ1-5; D is unresolved. The CDR3 length is 13 residues. CDR1 is SQVTM, CDR2 ANQGSEA, per germline. CDR3 sequence (DNA): TGCAGCGTTGCACTGGATAGCACTCAGCCCCAGCATTTT. As protein: CSVALDSTQPQHF.

This clonotype was counted many times. This sequence joins TRBV5-6 and TRBJ1-2; D possibly corresponds to TRBD1 (6 bases). Trimming took off 4 bases at V and 8 bases at J, with 15 bases between the two ends. CDR3 length equals 13 residues. The germline V gene has CDR1 SGHDT and CDR2 YYEEEE. The CDR3 nucleotides are TGTGCCAGCAGCAAAAGGGGGGCGTTCGGCTACACCTTC. It specifies CASSKRGAFGYTF.

This clonotype came up many times. The chain joins TRBV20-1 to TRBJ2-7; TRBD2 matches at 8 bases. Trimming removed 1 base from V and 2 bases from J; junction bases left unmatched: 4. CDR3 length equals 14 residues. Germline V lookup: CDR1 DFQATT, CDR2 SNEGSKA (reference sequence). The CDR3 coding sequence is TGCAGTGCTAGAGTGGTTAGCGGGACCTACGAGCAGTACTTC. Protein sequence: CSARVVSGTYEQYF.